A selection of T cell receptor beta chains follows, all from one sample in a study of T cell changes during pregnancy in multiple sclerosis. Method: immunoSEQ multiplex PCR; TCRdb's copy keeps in-frame clones and lacks some. The sample contains some 61,000 clones, about 90% of which appear only once. This specimen consisted of peripheral blood, obtained in the second trimester of pregnancy. Source of these receptors: a female donor with multiple sclerosis, enrolled in a pregnancy study. Each CDR3 is given with its conserved first and last residue. The D gene is left open where the match is weak.

J: TRBJ1-1; V: TRBV6-1; D: -; CDR3: CASSEESAWSEAFF
J: TRBJ2-3; V: TRBV5-1; D: -; CDR3: CASSSQPNRADTQYF
J: TRBJ1-2; V: TRBV7-2; D: -; CDR3: CASSFSGTLNYGYTF
J: TRBJ1-3; V: TRBV7-3; D: -; CDR3: CASSSQGRGNTIYF
J: TRBJ2-3; V: TRBV2; D: TRBD1; CDR3: CASRVQGAADTQYF
J: TRBJ1-3; V: TRBV6-5; D: -; CDR3: CASSYLPKPSGNTIYF
J: TRBJ1-6; V: TRBV7-9; D: TRBD1; CDR3: CASSNDRDISPLHF
J: TRBJ1-5; V: TRBV2; D: TRBD1; CDR3: CASRATGMAQHF
J: TRBJ2-3; V: TRBV5-6; D: TRBD2; CDR3: CASSLAGTSGGGTDTQYF
J: TRBJ2-7; V: TRBV11-1; D: TRBD1; CDR3: CASSLRAWEQGSYEQYF
J: TRBJ1-5; V: TRBV7-2; D: -; CDR3: CASSPRTGGHQPQHF
J: TRBJ2-5; V: TRBV7-7; D: TRBD1; CDR3: CASSLGQGVETQYF
J: TRBJ1-2; V: TRBV6-6; D: -; CDR3: CASSFYREASGGYTF
J: TRBJ1-5; V: TRBV27; D: TRBD1; CDR3: CASSSGQGEGPQHF
J: TRBJ1-2; V: TRBV19; D: -; CDR3: CASSIEPGGDLYGYTF
J: TRBJ2-3; V: TRBV4-3; D: -; CDR3: CASSQEASSITDTQYF
J: TRBJ2-3; V: TRBV9; D: TRBD2; CDR3: CASSGTGTRRTQDTQYF